This T cell receptor (beta chain) derives from a study of shared clonotypes between healthy human individuals (dated by TCRdb to the early 2020s). General notes on the study: The cohort included a few men and a couple of women between 18 and 49 years of age. For each donor, three plates each were used for CD4 naive and CD4 memory, two plates were used for CD8 naive, and one plate was used for CD8 memory. The study deeply sequenced blood TCR repertoires of five healthy adults to estimate repertoire size and the extent of clonotype sharing between individuals. Libraries were prepared and TCR repertoires were sequenced by different laboratories using diverse techniques, in order to increase sequencing depth and limit assay-specific biases. Per donor, leukapheresis produced somewhere between about 0.85 and 9.5 billion PBMCs.

A remark on this clone: Its antigen remains undetermined. Nothing much larger sits one base from this clone, and base qualities are not available.

Using the deep immunoSEQ assay, TCR CDR3 regions were amplified from genomic DNA by multiplex PCR. Genomic DNA extracted from each cell subset was distributed evenly over all wells of several immunoSEQ 96-well plates, and each plate served as one replicate. For sorted subsets, about 200 ng genomic DNA, equal to 30,000 to 35,000 T cell genomes, was loaded into each replicate PCR. Purified libraries were measured with a Qubit 3.0 fluorometer, size-checked on a Bioanalyzer 2100, and measured again with the KAPA Library Quantification kit. A separate single-read 150-cycle Illumina NextSeq 550 flow cell was used to sequence each immunoSEQ 96-well plate. Processing in the source paper ran as follows. Because the immunoSEQ output held only junctional sequences and lacked quality scores, the filtering could not match the filtering applied to full-length reads. To assign V/J genes and CDR3, sequences were annotated using PyIR, a Python wrapper for IgBLAST v1.9, with IMGT germline references. Reads were filtered out if the reads had weak V/J assignments (E-value above 1e-6), no CDR3, stop codons, out-of-frame junctions, or ambiguous translated residues. A V3J clonotype was defined by an identical inferred V gene, J gene, and CDR3 amino acid sequence. To compute the percentage overlap between repertoires, the number of shared unique clonotypes was divided by the size of the smaller repertoire. RTK rarefaction, the Chao1 estimator, and Recon v2.1 estimates of unobserved clonotypes were used to assess repertoire richness. Generation probabilities were computed with OLGA for all TCRbeta clonotypes obtained by the gDNA method from several donors. TCRdb holds this immuneACCESS table with in-frame rearrangements only. Some clones are missing; in checked studies, unresolved V genes explain under half, and the rest has no known cause. The DNA gave D and trimming, while V, J and clone size come from that table. In all, the sample holds under 2,500,000 clones, and under 97% of those were seen once. The top ten clonotypes cover over 0.1% of the sample.

The full study reports these points: Sharing across several donors was observed for approximately 4.6% of naive CD4, under 4% of naive CD8, roughly 2.4% of memory CD4, and roughly 0.4% of memory CD8 clonotypes. Because the study included a small number of donors, the genetic and exposure-history diversity represented was limited. Pairwise subsampling led to the expectation that sequencing depth would affect the degree of clonotype sharing among donors. Estimated clonotype richness was generally larger for naive than for memory subsets. Clonotypes shared by all four sorted-subset donors showed higher generation probabilities than non-shared clonotypes. Only blood was sampled, and tissue TCR repertoires likely differ from those in blood. Even with the large sequencing depth, rarefaction of the sorted-subset datasets indicated that sequencing was incomplete.

The donors were healthy, HIV-negative adults with no recently reported acute infections or vaccinations. Every donor was a Caucasian adult living in Nashville, Tennessee, USA. CD4+ T cells were enriched by magnetic negative selection, after which naive cells were positively selected on CD45RA and the negative fraction was taken as the memory subset. After blood collection by leukapheresis, PBMCs were isolated using Ficoll-Histopaque density gradient centrifugation and then cryopreserved in the vapor phase of liquid nitrogen. Analytical flow cytometry was used to check the purity and quantity of each magnetically sorted T cell population. Each sorted fraction had its genomic DNA isolated and then quantified by UV absorbance on a Nanodrop 2000c. The receptor's source is a man between 18 and 29 years old in good health. The specimen sequenced was naive CD4+ T cells sorted from blood. The label giving this sample's cell subset or site can be read as: CD45RA+ positively selected.

The CDR3 reads as follows: CSVRLGGTNYGYTF. At the DNA level, the sequence is TGCAGCGTTCGGCTGGGGGGGACTAACTATGGCTACACCTTC. The chain joins TRBV29-1 to TRBJ1-2; the D gene is perhaps TRBD1, from 5 matching bases. Taken from cysteine to phenylalanine, the CDR3 has 14 residues. Only CDR3 DNA is held: 42 bases, read in frame from base 1. According to the germline V gene, CDR1 reads SQVTM and CDR2 reads ANQGSEA. Relative to germline, V is 5 bases shorter and J is 0 bases shorter, with 13 bases between their ends. The entire variable domain, with the stretches around the CDR3 drawn from the reference TRBV29-1 and TRBJ1-2 proteins, is SAVISQKPSRDICQRGTSLTIQCQVDSQVTMMFWYRQQPGQSLTLIATANQGSEATYESGFVIDKFPISRPNLTFSTLTVSNMSPEDSSIYLCSVRLGGTNYGYTFGSGTRLTVV.